Each of the 28 T cell receptor beta chains below was sequenced from the same sample in a study of cytomegalovirus exposure and HLA in healthy donors listed by TCRdb under 2017. Libraries were built with the immunoSEQ multiplex PCR assay. The multiplex PCR relied on a mix of 60 forward primers for TCR Vbeta segments and 13 reverse primers for TCR Jbeta segments. TCRdb re-hosts the immuneACCESS table, in-frame sequences only. Its copies lack some clones; in the studies checked, an unresolved V gene accounts for under half of them, and the cause for the rest is not known. The sample yields 160,000 or so clones; around three quarters were counted once. 5.7% of the sample is held by the ten biggest clonotypes. Sequenced: PBMCs. The receptors were sampled from a man aged 35 to 55 in good health and CMV-seronegative.

The chain couples TRBV25-1 to TRBJ2-7; TRBD1 might be the D (6 bases). Germline loops: CDR1 MGHDK, CDR2 SYGVNS. The CDR3 loop spans 16 amino acids. V shed 4 bases and J shed 9 bases, with 25 bases lying between them. The CDR3 sequence is CASSVHDRISPTRQYF. CDR3 nucleotides: TGTGCCAGCAGTGTTCACGACAGGATCTCACCTACGAGGCAGTACTTC.

This clone was picked up one time. The J gene is TRBJ2-7, the V gene TRBV19; 7 bases line up with TRBD1. CDR3 length: 15 residues. Unmatched junction bases numbered 4, after V lost 0 bases and J lost 2 bases. The V gene's germline CDR1 is LNHDA and CDR2 SQIVND (reference sequence). CDR3 nucleotides: TGTGCCAGTAGTATAGATCGGGACAGTGCCTACGAGCAGTACTTC. Translated, it gives CASSIDRDSAYEQYF.

The chain couples TRBV9 to TRBJ2-1, with 8 bases matching TRBD1. The ends lost 3 bases at V and 7 bases at J; junction bases unmatched: 9. This CDR3 region has 15 residues. Germline CDR1 and CDR2: SGDLS and YYNGEE. As DNA, the CDR3 is TGTGCCAGCAGCGCCGGGACAGGTTTACAGAATGAGCAGTTCTTC. This codes for CASSAGTGLQNEQFF.

The rearrangement uses TRBV4-1 and TRBJ2-2, with 9 positions matching TRBD2. This CDR3 region has 17 residues. Germline-derived CDR1 and CDR2 are MGHRA and YSYEKL. Trimming took 1 base from V and 5 from J; bases not matched to a gene: 8. CDR3 nucleotides: TGCGCCAGCAGCCAAGGCAGGACTAGCGCTGGGACCGGGGAGCTGTTTTTT. This codes for CASSQGRTSAGTGELFF.

This sequence joins TRBV5-6 and TRBJ1-5; TRBD1 agrees at 7 bases. CDR1 is SGHDT and CDR2 is YYEEEE in the germline V gene. The CDR3 contains 15 residues. J lost 4 bases, V lost 1 base, and 5 bases had no gene match. CDR3 bases: TGTGCCAGCAGCTTGAAAGGGGGCGGGAATCAGCCCCAGCATTTT. The encoded protein is CASSLKGGGNQPQHF.

The rearrangement links TRBV4-3 to TRBJ1-2, with TRBD1 matching 12 bases. The CDR3 contains 18 residues. V shed 3 bases, J shed 4 bases, and the junction held 12 bases outside the gene matches. The germline gives CDR1 LGHNA, CDR2 YSLEER. CDR3 protein: CASSQSLGRDRGPYGYTF. The CDR3 bases are TGCGCCAGCAGCCAGAGTCTCGGAAGGGACAGGGGGCCCTATGGCTACACCTTC.

The chain recombines TRBV7-2 with TRBJ1-2; 7 nucleotides match TRBD1. There are 13 residues in the CDR3. The V gene's germline CDR1 is SGHTA and CDR2 FQGNSA. J gave up 6 bases and V 2 bases, and 3 bases lay outside the gene matches. DNA of the CDR3: TGTGCCAGCAGCTTAAGAGGGGGCGATGGCTACACCTTC. Translated: CASSLRGGDGYTF. Full variable domain (outside the CDR3, taken from reference TRBV7-2 and TRBJ1-2): GAGVSQSPSNKVTEKGKDVELRCDPISGHTALYWYRQSLGQGLEFLIYFQGNSAPDKSGLPSDRFSAERTGGSVSTLTIQRTQQEDSAVYLCASSLRGGDGYTFGSGTRLTVV.

A word on this clone: A read error may produce the germline difference seen at one junction end. This chain joins TRBV6-5 and TRBJ2-5, with 14 bases fitting TRBD2. The germline V gene encodes CDR1 MNHEY and CDR2 SVGAGI. The CDR3 length is 13 residues. This CDR3 reads CASSRGTSGRHDF. The CDR3 DNA reads as TGTGCCAGCAGCCGGGGGACTAGCGGGAGACATGACTTC.

The chain recombines TRBV30 with TRBJ1-5; unclear D gene. The germline CDR1 and CDR2 sequences are GTSNPN and SVGIG (reference sequence). The CDR3 covers 14 residues. V shed 5 bases and J shed 1 base, with 12 bases lying between them. The chain's CDR3 is CAWGLSFSNQPQHF. CDR3 nucleotide sequence: TGTGCCTGGGGTTTGAGCTTCAGCAATCAGCCCCAGCATTTT.

This chain links TRBV9 with TRBJ2-5, with TRBD2 matching over 7 bases. The V gene's germline CDR1 is SGDLS and CDR2 YYNGEE. This CDR3 has 18 residues. Trimming at V came to 0 bases and at J to 5 bases, leaving 16 bases not matched to a gene. The CDR3 loop reads CASSVVPEMGGSWETQYF. For the CDR3, the DNA is TGTGCCAGCAGCGTAGTCCCGGAAATGGGGGGGTCTTGGGAGACCCAGTACTTC.

This clone was picked up one time. V and J are TRBV7-6 and TRBJ2-7, with D possibly TRBD1 on 6 matching bases. V lost 8 bases, J lost 0 bases, and 11 bases lay in between. This CDR3 has 13 amino acids. CDR1 SGHVS and CDR2 FNYEAQ come from the germline V gene. CDR3 protein: CASSTGASYEQYF. For the CDR3, the DNA is TGTGCCAGCTCGACAGGCGCCTCCTACGAGCAGTACTTC.

The rearrangement links TRBV6-6 to TRBJ1-2, with D unresolved. The CDR3 covers 13 residues. The germline V gene encodes CDR1 MNHNY and CDR2 SVGAGI (reference sequence). The V end lost 6 bases, the J end lost 0 bases, and 8 bases lay between the germline ends. CDR3: CASRPQPNYGYTF. DNA for the CDR3: TGTGCCAGCAGACCACAGCCTAACTATGGCTACACCTTC.

The CDR3 nucleotides are TGTGCCAGTAGAAGAACCGGACAGAATGAGCAGTTCTTC. Its protein is CASRRTGQNEQFF. The chain joins TRBV19 to TRBJ2-1, with D possibly TRBD1 on 6 matching bases. CDR3 length: 13 amino acids. Germline assignment: CDR1 LNHDA and CDR2 SQIVND (reference sequence). V was trimmed by 6 bases and J by 7 bases, leaving 13 bases between them.

The chain joins TRBV18 to TRBJ1-3, with TRBD1 matching 9 bases. The V gene end was trimmed by 3 bases and the J gene end by 6 bases; junction bases not matched to a gene: 3. Germline lookup yields CDR1 KGHSH and CDR2 LQKENI. The CDR3 is 14 residues long. For the CDR3, the DNA is TGTGCCAGCTCACCGACAGGGGGTGAAAACACCATATATTTT. Its protein is CASSPTGGENTIYF.

CDR3 coding DNA: TGTGCCAGCTCACCCCTAGCGGGGGTAGCCTACGAGCAGTACTTC. Translation: CASSPLAGVAYEQYF. The V call is TRBV18, the J call TRBJ2-7; 10 bases fit TRBD2. The CDR3 consists of 15 residues. Per the germline V gene, CDR1 is KGHSH and CDR2 is LQKENI. The V and J ends lost 3 bases and 2 bases, in that order; junction bases with no gene match: 4.

The chain employs TRBV7-7 and TRBJ2-2; maybe TRBD1 (5 bases). The CDR3 length is 15 residues. Trimming cost V 5 bases and J 0 bases, with 10 bases left between them. Germline V CDR1 and CDR2: SSHAT, FNYEAQ (reference sequence). CDR3 sequence (DNA): TGTGCCAGCAGCGTCGACAGACCGAACACCGGGGAGCTGTTTTTT. Its protein product is CASSVDRPNTGELFF.

This rearrangement joins TRBV19 to TRBJ1-5; 8 positions match TRBD1. J gave up 2 bases and V 7 bases, and 13 bases lay outside the gene matches. The CDR3 consists of 17 residues. The germline gives CDR1 LNHDA, CDR2 SQIVND (reference sequence). CDR3 nucleotides: TGTGCCAGTAAAAGGTCGTCGTCACAGGGGGGCAATCAGCCCCAGCATTTT. Residues: CASKRSSSQGGNQPQHF.

This clone was seen a few times. The chain uses TRBV6-5 and TRBJ2-7; TRBD2 might be the D (5 bases). The CDR3 is made up of 13 amino acids. Trimming pared 0 bases from V and 7 bases from J, leaving 10 bases between. Germline lookup yields CDR1 MNHEY and CDR2 SVGAGI. CDR3 bases: TGTGCCAGCAGTTACTCTCGGGGTTGGGAGCAGTACTTC. Amino acids: CASSYSRGWEQYF.

Only a few counts were recorded for this clone. The chain couples TRBV9 to TRBJ2-7, with TRBD1 identical over 8 bases. CDR1 SGDLS and CDR2 YYNGEE come from the germline V gene. The CDR3 runs 15 residues. Losses at the gene ends were 3 bases for V and 0 bases for J; bases not matched to a gene: 5. The CDR3 sequence is CASSGRDRSSYEQYF. In nucleotides, the CDR3 is TGTGCCAGCAGCGGCAGGGACAGGAGCTCCTACGAGCAGTACTTC.

This clone came up a few times. The chain uses TRBV5-6 and TRBJ1-1; weak D call: TRBD1 (5 bases). This CDR3 spans 12 amino acids. Germline values: CDR1 SGHDT, CDR2 YYEEEE. V lost 2 bases and J lost 7, with 9 bases in between. The CDR3 nucleotides are TGTGCCAGCAGCTTACCTGACAGTGAAGCTTTCTTT. It encodes CASSLPDSEAFF.

The rearrangement joins TRBV5-1 to TRBJ2-7, with TRBD2 matching over 10 bases. The CDR3 covers 15 residues. After removal of 1 base from V and 2 bases from J, the junction contained 3 bases not matched to a gene. Germline CDR1 is SGHRS and CDR2 is YFSETQ. The CDR3 sequence is CASSLRTSGTYEQYF. CDR3 sequence (DNA): TGCGCCAGCAGCTTGCGGACTAGCGGTACCTACGAGCAGTACTTC.

The V and J genes are TRBV12-5 and TRBJ2-1; D is perhaps TRBD1 (6 bases). Germline CDR1 is LGHNT and CDR2 is FRNRAP. This CDR3 has 14 amino acids. V was shortened by 2 bases and J by 7 bases, with 12 bases between the two germline ends. CDR3 coding DNA: TGTGCTAGTGGTTTGAGAGGGGGTGGGAATGAGCAGTTCTTC. As protein: CASGLRGGGNEQFF.

The chain carries TRBV29-1 and TRBJ2-5, with 7 bases fitting TRBD2. This CDR3 is 13 amino acids long. CDR1 SQVTM and CDR2 ANQGSEA come from the germline V gene. V was pared by 7 bases and J by 9 bases, with 14 bases of the junction left unmatched. The CDR3 reads CSAIVGGVGPQYF. Written as DNA, the CDR3 is TGCAGCGCTATAGTTGGGGGGGTAGGGCCCCAGTACTTC.

V usage is TRBV5-6 and J usage is TRBJ2-5; tentative D call: TRBD2 (5 bases). CDR1 is SGHDT, CDR2 YYEEEE, per germline. V was clipped by 9 bases and J by 6 bases, with 15 bases between them. The CDR3 is made up of 12 amino acids. CDR3 residues: CATGVSGKTQYF. The CDR3 DNA is TGTGCCACCGGGGTCTCGGGAAAGACCCAGTACTTC.

This sequence joins TRBV19 and TRBJ1-6, with D possibly being TRBD1 (6 bases). V was trimmed by 4 bases and J by 8 bases, leaving 21 bases between them. This CDR3 is built from 17 residues. CDR1 is LNHDA and CDR2 is SQIVND in the germline V gene (reference sequence). In DNA form, the CDR3 reads TGTGCCAGTAGTAAAAGGCAGACAGGCGAAGGGGATTCACCCCTCCACTTT. This translates into CASSKRQTGEGDSPLHF.

The chain has TRBV7-2 and TRBJ1-5, with 11 bases identical to TRBD1. The junction had 9 bases not matched to a gene; V was cut back by 5 bases and J by 9 bases. There are 15 residues in the CDR3. Germline CDR1 reads SGHTA; CDR2 reads FQGNSA. Here the CDR3 reads CASSPEGTGGRPQHF. Here the CDR3 DNA reads TGTGCCAGCAGCCCAGAAGGGACAGGGGGAAGGCCCCAGCATTTT.

V and J are TRBV4-3 and TRBJ2-7, with D uncertain. V shed 0 bases and J shed 7 bases, with 10 bases lying between them. The CDR3 sequence is 13 residues long. CDR1 is LGHNA, CDR2 YSLEER, per germline. The CDR3 coding sequence is TGCGCCAGCAGCCAAGAGCGGTCTTGGGAGCAGTACTTC. This gives the protein CASSQERSWEQYF.

The chain has TRBV7-6 and TRBJ1-5; a possible D gene is TRBD1 (5 bases). Trimming removed 1 base from V and 11 bases from J, with 12 bases in between. This CDR3 contains 13 residues. Per germline, CDR1 SGHVS and CDR2 FNYEAQ. Written as DNA, the CDR3 is TGTGCCAGCAGCTTAGATGCGGGGCAGGCCCAGCATTTT. As protein: CASSLDAGQAQHF.